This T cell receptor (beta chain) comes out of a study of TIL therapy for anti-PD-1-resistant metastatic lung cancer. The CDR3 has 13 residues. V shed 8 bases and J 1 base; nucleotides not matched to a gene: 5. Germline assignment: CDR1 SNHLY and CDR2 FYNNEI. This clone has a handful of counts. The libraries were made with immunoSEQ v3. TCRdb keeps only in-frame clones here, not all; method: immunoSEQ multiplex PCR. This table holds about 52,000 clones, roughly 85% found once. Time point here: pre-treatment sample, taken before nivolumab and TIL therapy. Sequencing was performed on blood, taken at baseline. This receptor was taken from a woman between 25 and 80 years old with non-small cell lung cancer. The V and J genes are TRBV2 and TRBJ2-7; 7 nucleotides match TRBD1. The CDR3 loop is CASQRDSSYEQYF. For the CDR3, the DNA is TGTGCCAGCCAGAGGGACAGTTCCTACGAGCAGTACTTC.